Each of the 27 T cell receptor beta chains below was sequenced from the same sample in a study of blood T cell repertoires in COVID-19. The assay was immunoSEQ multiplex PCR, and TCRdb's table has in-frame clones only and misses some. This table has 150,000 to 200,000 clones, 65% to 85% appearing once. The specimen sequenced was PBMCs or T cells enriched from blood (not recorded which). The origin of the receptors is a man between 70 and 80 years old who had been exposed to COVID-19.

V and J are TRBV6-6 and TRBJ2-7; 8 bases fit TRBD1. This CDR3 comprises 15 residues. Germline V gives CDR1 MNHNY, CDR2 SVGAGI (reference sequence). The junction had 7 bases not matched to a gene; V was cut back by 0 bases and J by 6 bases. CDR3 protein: CASSYSGTGLSEQYF. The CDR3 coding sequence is TGTGCCAGCAGTTACTCCGGGACAGGATTGAGCGAGCAGTACTTC.

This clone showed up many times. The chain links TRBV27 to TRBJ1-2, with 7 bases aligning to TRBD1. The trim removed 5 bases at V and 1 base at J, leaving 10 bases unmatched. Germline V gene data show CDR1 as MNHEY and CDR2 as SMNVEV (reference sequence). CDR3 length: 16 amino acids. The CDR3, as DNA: TGTGCCAGCAGTGGGAACGGACAGGACTTTAACTATGGCTACACCTTC. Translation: CASSGNGQDFNYGYTF.

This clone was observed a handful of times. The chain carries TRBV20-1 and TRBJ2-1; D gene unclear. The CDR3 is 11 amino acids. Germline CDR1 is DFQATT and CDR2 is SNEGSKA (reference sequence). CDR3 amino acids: CSPYSTNEQFF. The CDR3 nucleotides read TGCAGCCCTTACAGTACCAATGAGCAGTTCTTC.

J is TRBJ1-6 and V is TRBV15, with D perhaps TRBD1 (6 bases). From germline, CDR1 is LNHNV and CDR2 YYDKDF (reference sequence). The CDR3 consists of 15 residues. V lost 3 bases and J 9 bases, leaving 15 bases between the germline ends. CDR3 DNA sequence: TGTGCCACCAGCAGTCGTTCAGGGGTCGGTTCACCCCTCCACTTT. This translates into CATSSRSGVGSPLHF.

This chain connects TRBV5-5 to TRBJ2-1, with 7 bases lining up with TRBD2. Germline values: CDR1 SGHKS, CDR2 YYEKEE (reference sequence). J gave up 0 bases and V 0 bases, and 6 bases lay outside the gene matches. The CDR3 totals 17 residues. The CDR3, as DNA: TGTGCCAGCAGCTTGGCTCTCAGCGGGATCTCCTACAATGAGCAGTTCTTC. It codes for CASSLALSGISYNEQFF.

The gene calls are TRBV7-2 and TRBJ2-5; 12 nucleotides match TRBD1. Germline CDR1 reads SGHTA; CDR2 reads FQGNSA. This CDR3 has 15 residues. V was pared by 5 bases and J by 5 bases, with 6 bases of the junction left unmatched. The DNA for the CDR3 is TGTGCCAGCAGCCGGGAGGGACAGGGGGCTGAGACCCAGTACTTC. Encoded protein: CASSREGQGAETQYF.

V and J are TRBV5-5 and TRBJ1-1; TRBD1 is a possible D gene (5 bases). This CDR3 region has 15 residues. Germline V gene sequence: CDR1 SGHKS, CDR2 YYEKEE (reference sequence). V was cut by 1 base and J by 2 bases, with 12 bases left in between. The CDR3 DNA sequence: TGTGCCAGCAGCTTGCTCCAGGGAACAAACACTGAAGCTTTCTTT. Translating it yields CASSLLQGTNTEAFF.

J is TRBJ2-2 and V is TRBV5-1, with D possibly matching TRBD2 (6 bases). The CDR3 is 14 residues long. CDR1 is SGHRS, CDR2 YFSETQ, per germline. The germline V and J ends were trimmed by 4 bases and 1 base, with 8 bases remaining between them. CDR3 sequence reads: CASSRDWNTGELFF. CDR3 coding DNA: TGCGCCAGCAGCCGGGACTGGAACACCGGGGAGCTGTTTTTT.

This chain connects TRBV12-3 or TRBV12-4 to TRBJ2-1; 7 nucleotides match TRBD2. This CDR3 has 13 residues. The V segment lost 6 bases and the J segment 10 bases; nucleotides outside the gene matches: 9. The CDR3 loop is CASSTWGEGEQFF. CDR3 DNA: TGTGCCAGCAGCACATGGGGGGAGGGGGAGCAGTTCTTC.

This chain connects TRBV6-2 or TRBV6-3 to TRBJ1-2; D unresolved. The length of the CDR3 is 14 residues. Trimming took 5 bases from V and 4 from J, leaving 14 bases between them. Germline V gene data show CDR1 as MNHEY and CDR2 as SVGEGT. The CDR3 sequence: CASSSTPGFYGYTF. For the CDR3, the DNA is TGTGCCAGCAGTAGTACCCCAGGTTTCTATGGCTACACCTTC.

CDR3 DNA: TGTGCCAGCTTTGGTAGTGAGCAGTTCTTC. It translates to CASFGSEQFF. The chain uses TRBV6-5 and TRBJ2-1; D unresolved. The CDR3 spans 10 residues. Germline-derived CDR1 and CDR2 are MNHEY and SVGAGI. The V gene lost 8 bases and the J gene lost 9 bases, with 8 bases spanning the gap.

The CDR3 loop is CATSAKDRTGQETQYF. The CDR3 DNA is TGTGCCACCAGTGCAAAAGATCGGACAGGTCAAGAGACCCAGTACTTC. V and J are TRBV24-1 and TRBJ2-5, with TRBD1 identical over 7 bases. CDR1 and CDR2 (germline): KGHDR, SFDVKD. The CDR3 has 16 residues. With 5 bases clipped from V and 2 bases from J, the junction kept 10 bases outside the gene matches.

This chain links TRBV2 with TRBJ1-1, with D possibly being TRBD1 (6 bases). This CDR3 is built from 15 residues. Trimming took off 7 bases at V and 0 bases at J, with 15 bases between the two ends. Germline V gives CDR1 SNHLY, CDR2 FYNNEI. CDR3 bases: TGTGCCAGCACCGCGCAGGGGCGGATGAACACTGAAGCTTTCTTT. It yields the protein CASTAQGRMNTEAFF. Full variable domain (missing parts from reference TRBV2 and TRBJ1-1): EPEVTQTPSHQVTQMGQEVILRCVPISNHLYFYWYRQILGQKVEFLVSFYNNEISEKSEIFDDQFSVERPDGSNFTLKIRSTKLEDSAMYFCASTAQGRMNTEAFFGQGTRLTVV.

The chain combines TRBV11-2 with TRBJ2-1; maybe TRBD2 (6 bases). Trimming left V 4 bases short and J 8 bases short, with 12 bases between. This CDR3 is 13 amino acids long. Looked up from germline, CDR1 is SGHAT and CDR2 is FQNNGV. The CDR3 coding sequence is TGTGCCAGCAGCTCCCGGAGGGTCGATGAGCAGTTCTTC. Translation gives CASSSRRVDEQFF.

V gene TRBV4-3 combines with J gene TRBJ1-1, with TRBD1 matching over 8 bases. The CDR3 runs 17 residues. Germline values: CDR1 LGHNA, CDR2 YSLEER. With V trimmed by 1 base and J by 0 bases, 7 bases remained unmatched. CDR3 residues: CASSQGSTGGMNTEAFF. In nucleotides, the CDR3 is TGCGCCAGCAGCCAAGGATCCACAGGGGGAATGAACACTGAAGCTTTCTTT.

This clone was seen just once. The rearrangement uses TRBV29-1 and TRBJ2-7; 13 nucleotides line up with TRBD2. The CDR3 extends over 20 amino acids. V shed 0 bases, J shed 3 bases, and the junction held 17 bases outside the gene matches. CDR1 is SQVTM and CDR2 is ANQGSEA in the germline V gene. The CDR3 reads CSVEDFGTSGRARVGYEQYF. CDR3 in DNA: TGCAGCGTTGAAGATTTTGGAACTAGCGGGAGGGCAAGGGTCGGCTACGAGCAGTACTTC.

For the CDR3, the DNA is TGTGCCAGCAGCACCGGGACAGGCGGTGAAAAACTGTTTTTT. Translation gives CASSTGTGGEKLFF. The genes are TRBV7-9 and TRBJ1-4; 8 nucleotides match TRBD1. Germline CDR1 reads SEHNR; CDR2 reads FQNEAQ (reference sequence). V shed 5 bases, J shed 7 bases, and the junction held 6 bases outside the gene matches. The CDR3 covers 14 residues. Full variable domain (missing parts from reference TRBV7-9 and TRBJ1-4): DTGVSQNPRHKITKRGQNVTFRCDPISEHNRLYWYRQTLGQGPEFLTYFQNEAQLEKSRLLSDRFSAERPKGSFSTLEIQRTEQGDSAMYLCASSTGTGGEKLFFGSGTQLSVL.

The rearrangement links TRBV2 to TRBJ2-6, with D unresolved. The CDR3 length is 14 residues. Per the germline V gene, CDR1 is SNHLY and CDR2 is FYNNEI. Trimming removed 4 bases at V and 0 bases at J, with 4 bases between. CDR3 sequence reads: CASSANSGANVLTF. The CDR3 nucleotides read TGTGCCAGCAGTGCCAACTCTGGGGCCAACGTCCTGACTTTC.

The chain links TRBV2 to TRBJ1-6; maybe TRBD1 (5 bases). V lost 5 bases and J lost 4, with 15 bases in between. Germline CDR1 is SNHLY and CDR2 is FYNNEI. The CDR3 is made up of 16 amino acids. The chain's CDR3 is CASSSGNALYNSPLHF. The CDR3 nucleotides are TGTGCCAGCAGTTCAGGGAATGCTCTTTATAATTCACCCCTCCACTTT.

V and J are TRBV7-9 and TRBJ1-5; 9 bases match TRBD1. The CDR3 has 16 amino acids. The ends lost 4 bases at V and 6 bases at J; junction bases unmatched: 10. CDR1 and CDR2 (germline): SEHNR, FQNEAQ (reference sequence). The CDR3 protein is CASSSINRGRFQPQHF. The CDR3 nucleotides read TGTGCCAGCAGCTCCATAAACAGGGGGCGTTTTCAGCCCCAGCATTTT.

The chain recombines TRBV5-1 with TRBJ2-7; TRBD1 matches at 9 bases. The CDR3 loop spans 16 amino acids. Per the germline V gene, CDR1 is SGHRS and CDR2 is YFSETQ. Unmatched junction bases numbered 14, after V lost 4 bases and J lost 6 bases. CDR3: CASSLNSGTGMSEQYF. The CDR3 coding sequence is TGCGCCAGCAGCCTTAATTCCGGGACAGGGATGAGCGAGCAGTACTTC.

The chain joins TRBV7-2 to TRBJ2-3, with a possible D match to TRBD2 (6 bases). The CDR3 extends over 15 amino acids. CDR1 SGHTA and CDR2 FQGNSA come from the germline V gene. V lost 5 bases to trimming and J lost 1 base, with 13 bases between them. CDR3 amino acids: CASSPRASGTDTQYF. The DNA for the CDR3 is TGTGCCAGCAGCCCTCGGGCTAGCGGCACAGATACGCAGTATTTT.

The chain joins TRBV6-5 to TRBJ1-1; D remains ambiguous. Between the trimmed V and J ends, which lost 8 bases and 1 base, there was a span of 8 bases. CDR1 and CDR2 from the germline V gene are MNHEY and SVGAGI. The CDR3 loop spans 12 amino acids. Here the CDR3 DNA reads TGTGCCAGCGGAGCCCCGAACACTGAAGCTTTCTTT. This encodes CASGAPNTEAFF.

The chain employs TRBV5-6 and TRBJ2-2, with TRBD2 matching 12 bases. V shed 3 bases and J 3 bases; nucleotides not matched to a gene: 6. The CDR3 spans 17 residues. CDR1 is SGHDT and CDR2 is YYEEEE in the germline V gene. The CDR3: CASSSNPSGRDTGELFF. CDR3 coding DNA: TGTGCCAGCAGCTCCAATCCTAGCGGGAGGGACACCGGGGAGCTGTTTTTT.

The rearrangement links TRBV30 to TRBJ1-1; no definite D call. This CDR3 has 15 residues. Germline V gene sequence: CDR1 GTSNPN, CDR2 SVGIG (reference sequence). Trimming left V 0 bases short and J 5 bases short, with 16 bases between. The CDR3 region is CAWSVELRAGTEAFF. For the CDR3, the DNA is TGTGCCTGGAGTGTAGAGCTGCGGGCGGGGACTGAAGCTTTCTTT.

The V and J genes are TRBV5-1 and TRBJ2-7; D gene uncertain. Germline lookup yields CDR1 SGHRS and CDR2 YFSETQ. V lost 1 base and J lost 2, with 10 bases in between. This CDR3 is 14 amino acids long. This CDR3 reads CASSLRRPPYEQYF. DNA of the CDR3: TGCGCCAGCAGCTTGAGGCGGCCCCCCTACGAGCAGTACTTC. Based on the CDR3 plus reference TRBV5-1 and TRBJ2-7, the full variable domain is KAGVTQTPRYLIKTRGQQVTLSCSPISGHRSVSWYQQTPGQGLQFLFEYFSETQRNKGNFPGRFSGRQFSNSRSEMNVSTLELGDSALYLCASSLRRPPYEQYFGPGTRLTVT.

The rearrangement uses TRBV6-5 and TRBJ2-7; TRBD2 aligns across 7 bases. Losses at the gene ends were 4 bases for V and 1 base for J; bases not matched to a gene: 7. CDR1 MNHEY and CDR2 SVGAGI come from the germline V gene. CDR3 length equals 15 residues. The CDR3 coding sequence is TGTGCCAGCAGTTCTCCGAGGGGAGGGTCCTACGAGCAGTACTTC. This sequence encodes CASSSPRGGSYEQYF.